The 27 T cell receptor beta chains reported below all come from one sample, sequenced in a study of metastatic and nonmetastatic thyroid tumors (dated by TCRdb to about 2020). Library preparation was by PCR. TCRdb shows the sequencer as Illumina HiSeq 4000. The public sequencing data were trimmed at Q25 with fastp and processed into clonotypes with MiXCR by TCRdb, which kept only in-frame beta chains. For this sample there are some 25,000 clones; roughly a fifth appear just once. The top ten hold about 7.6% of the sample. None of the patients had been given any treatment before thyroid surgery. The specimen was blood. These receptors came from a female donor with papillary thyroid cancer or a benign thyroid nodule (not recorded which). Some clones in this sample may be carry-over from other donors' samples.

This clone has only a few counts. This sequence joins TRBV6-1 and TRBJ2-7; 9 positions agree with TRBD2. This CDR3 spans 14 amino acids. V lost 5 bases, J lost 4 bases, and 6 bases stayed unmatched. Germline CDR1 and CDR2: MNHNS and SASEGT. CDR3 in amino acids: CASSRGRASYEQYF. In nucleotides, the CDR3 is TGTGCCAGCAGTCGCGGGAGGGCGTCGTACGAGCAGTACTTC.

This clone was counted ten times or more. V and J are TRBV6-5 and TRBJ1-2, with D unresolved. Trimming cost V 0 bases and J 8 bases, with 19 bases left between them. Germline V gene lookup returns CDR1 MNHEY and CDR2 SVGAGI. The CDR3 is 16 amino acids. The CDR3, as DNA: TGTGCCAGCAGTTACTCGTCTACCTCCTTTGTAGGGGGCTACACCTTC. Its translation is CASSYSSTSFVGGYTF.

This chain joins TRBV9 and TRBJ2-1; TRBD1 matches at 10 bases. The CDR3 spans 19 residues. The J segment lost 4 bases and the V segment lost 3 bases, leaving 16 bases of the junction unmatched. Germline CDR1 reads SGDLS; CDR2 reads YYNGEE. The CDR3 sequence is CASSDSRLETGGIYNEQFF. The CDR3 bases are TGTGCCAGCAGCGATTCCCGCTTGGAGACAGGGGGCATATACAATGAGCAGTTCTTC.

Judged by abundance, this clone is medium-sized. V usage is TRBV11-3 and J usage is TRBJ2-1; tentatively, D is TRBD1 (6 bases). The CDR3 covers 14 residues. Germline V gene lookup returns CDR1 SGHNT and CDR2 YENEEA. The V end lost 5 bases, the J end lost 9 bases, and 17 bases lay between the germline ends. CDR3 protein: CASSPTGSPAEQFF. The CDR3 nucleotides read TGTGCCAGCAGCCCGACAGGATCGCCTGCTGAGCAGTTCTTC.

This clone was counted ten times or more. This chain connects TRBV5-1 to TRBJ2-1; 15 bases line up with TRBD2. Germline V gives CDR1 SGHRS, CDR2 YFSETQ. Trimming took 4 bases from V and 7 from J; bases not matched to a gene: 6. There are 16 residues in the CDR3. The CDR3 spells CASSPHGLAGGNEQFF. CDR3 DNA: TGCGCCAGCAGCCCACACGGACTAGCGGGGGGGAATGAGCAGTTCTTC.

This clone occurred many times. The sample holds other DNA sequences that translate to the same CDR3. The V gene is TRBV6-2 or TRBV6-3, the J gene TRBJ1-5, with a tentative D call TRBD1 (5 bases). Trimming stripped 6 bases from V and 6 bases from J, with 9 bases between. The CDR3 covers 12 residues. Germline V CDR1 and CDR2: MNHEY, SVGEGT. The CDR3 region is CASSPQGQPQHF. DNA of the CDR3: TGTGCCAGCAGCCCTCAGGGTCAGCCCCAGCATTTT.

The table lists this clone with many counts. This sample also contains other DNA sequences that code for the same CDR3. The chain is built from TRBV28 and TRBJ2-3; D is possibly TRBD2 (5 bases). V lost 8 bases and J 4 bases, leaving 16 bases between the germline ends. This CDR3 is built from 14 residues. CDR1 MDHEN and CDR2 SYDVKM come from the germline V gene. CDR3 loop: CASRASGSPDTQYF. DNA of the CDR3: TGTGCCAGCCGCGCAAGTGGGAGCCCAGATACGCAGTATTTT.

The V call is TRBV5-1, the J call TRBJ1-2; tentative D call: TRBD1 (5 bases). CDR3 length: 13 amino acids. V was cut by 2 bases and J by 6 bases, with 11 bases left in between. Germline CDR1 reads SGHRS; CDR2 reads YFSETQ. CDR3: CASSLSGSDGYTF. CDR3 bases: TGCGCCAGCAGCTTATCAGGGTCCGATGGCTACACCTTC.

J is TRBJ2-7 and V is TRBV6-2 or TRBV6-3, with TRBD2 identical over 7 bases. Per the germline V gene, CDR1 is MNHEY and CDR2 is SVGEGT. Unmatched junction bases numbered 17, after V lost 6 bases and J lost 3 bases. The CDR3 covers 17 residues. The CDR3 nucleotides are TGTGCCAGCAGAAAGGATTGGTGGGCGGGAGCTGACTACGAGCAGTACTTC. This translates into CASRKDWWAGADYEQYF.

CDR3 nucleotide sequence: TGCAGTGCTAGCGGGGGCGGGGAGACCCAGTACTTC. Its translation is CSASGGGETQYF. The rearrangement uses TRBV20-1 and TRBJ2-5; D tentatively reads TRBD1 or TRBD2 (6 bases each). Trimming took 3 bases from V and 5 from J, leaving 10 bases between them. CDR1 is DFQATT, CDR2 SNEGSKA, per germline (reference sequence). The CDR3 has 12 amino acids.

The chain is built from TRBV20-1 and TRBJ2-7; TRBD1 agrees at 7 bases. The V gene end was trimmed by 2 bases and the J gene end by 2 bases; junction bases not matched to a gene: 6. Germline lookup yields CDR1 DFQATT and CDR2 SNEGSKA (reference sequence). The CDR3 loop spans 14 amino acids. In DNA form, the CDR3 reads TGCAGTGCTAGAACGGGACAGAGAACCTACGAGCAGTACTTC. Amino acid sequence: CSARTGQRTYEQYF.

Ten or more counts support this clone. The V gene is TRBV5-1, the J gene TRBJ1-2; 8 nucleotides align to TRBD1. Germline loops: CDR1 SGHRS, CDR2 YFSETQ. With 2 bases clipped from V and 7 bases from J, the junction kept 10 bases outside the gene matches. The CDR3 extends over 15 amino acids. CDR3 nucleotides: TGCGCCAGCAGCTTAGACCTGCCGGGACAGGTTGGCTACACCTTC. Its protein is CASSLDLPGQVGYTF. Looking up the rest from reference TRBV5-1 and TRBJ1-2 gives the full variable domain: KAGVTQTPRYLIKTRGQQVTLSCSPISGHRSVSWYQQTPGQGLQFLFEYFSETQRNKGNFPGRFSGRQFSNSRSEMNVSTLELGDSALYLCASSLDLPGQVGYTFGSGTRLTVV.

By share, this clone counts as medium-sized (0.01 to 0.1%). V gene TRBV25-1 combines with J gene TRBJ2-3; D is uncertain. The CDR3 runs to 13 residues. Germline V gene lookup returns CDR1 MGHDK and CDR2 SYGVNS. V lost 3 bases and J 1 base, leaving 5 bases between the germline ends. CDR3 protein: CASSDGGTDTQYF. CDR3 in DNA: TGTGCCAGCAGTGACGGTGGCACAGATACGCAGTATTTT.

This clone is medium-sized in the sample. The V and J genes are TRBV15 and TRBJ2-7, with a weak D call TRBD1 (6 bases). The CDR3 spans 13 residues. The germline gives CDR1 LNHNV, CDR2 YYDKDF (reference sequence). V was clipped by 9 bases and J by 3 bases, with 15 bases between them. The CDR3 bases are TGTGCCACGGGCATCAGGGGCTTCTACGAGCAGTACTTC. This gives the protein CATGIRGFYEQYF.

The chain is built from TRBV12-5 and TRBJ2-7; no clear D. The length of the CDR3 is 16 residues. Germline V gene sequence: CDR1 LGHNT, CDR2 FRNRAP. The V gene lost 3 bases and the J gene lost 3 bases, with 18 bases spanning the gap. In nucleotides, the CDR3 is TGTGCTAGTGGTTTTTGGACCCCAAGAAACTACTACGAGCAGTACTTC. Protein product: CASGFWTPRNYYEQYF.

This clone appeared many times. The rearrangement joins TRBV24-1 to TRBJ2-5; D is perhaps TRBD2 (5 bases). V was cut by 4 bases and J by 4 bases, with 24 bases left in between. Germline assignment: CDR1 KGHDR and CDR2 SFDVKD. The length of the CDR3 is 18 residues. As DNA, the CDR3 is TGTGCCACCAGTGACCCGTCCCTTAAACAGCGCCGGGGAGAGACCCAGTACTTC. It codes for CATSDPSLKQRRGETQYF.

This chain links TRBV5-1 with TRBJ2-7, with D possibly TRBD1 on 9 matching bases. The CDR3 runs 15 residues. V was pared by 6 bases and J by 5 bases, with 21 bases between. CDR1 and CDR2 from the germline V gene are SGHRS and YFSETQ. The CDR3, as DNA: TGCGCCAGCAATCCGGGACAGGGACTAGTAAACGAGCAGTACTTC. Its translation: CASNPGQGLVNEQYF.

This clone was counted ten times or more. The chain has TRBV3-1 and TRBJ1-1, with D hard to call. Germline lookup yields CDR1 LGHDT and CDR2 YNNKEL (reference sequence). With 1 base removed from V and 8 bases from J, the gap between germline ends came to 8 bases. CDR3 size: 12 residues. CDR3 protein: CASSQGRGEAFF. The CDR3 region has the DNA TGTGCCAGCAGCCAAGGCAGAGGGGAAGCTTTCTTT.

This clone was seen a few times. The genes are TRBV28 and TRBJ1-5; no clear D gene. In germline, CDR1 is MDHEN, CDR2 SYDVKM. The CDR3 spans 12 residues. With 2 bases removed from V and 6 bases from J, the gap between germline ends came to 5 bases. The CDR3 region has the DNA TGTGCCAGCAGTTTAGGGCTTCAGCCCCAGCATTTT. It codes for CASSLGLQPQHF.

The chain couples TRBV20-1 to TRBJ2-6, with 9 bases identical to TRBD1. With V trimmed by 8 bases and J by 4 bases, 15 bases remained unmatched. Germline V gene data show CDR1 as DFQATT and CDR2 as SNEGSKA (reference sequence). The CDR3 is 17 residues long. CDR3 loop: CSSTDRGCTSGANVLTF. CDR3 nucleotide sequence: TGCAGTTCCACAGACAGGGGGTGCACATCAGGGGCCAACGTCCTGACTTTC.

This clone is classed as medium-sized. This chain uses TRBV6-1 with TRBJ2-3; D gene ambiguous. V dropped 6 bases and J dropped 2 bases, with 12 bases sitting between them. Germline loops: CDR1 MNHNS, CDR2 SASEGT. There are 14 residues in the CDR3. Here the CDR3 reads CASSQYGATDTQYF. CDR3 nucleotide sequence: TGTGCCAGCAGCCAATACGGCGCCACAGATACGCAGTATTTT.

In its sample, this clone is medium-sized (0.01 to 0.1%). The rearrangement links TRBV6-2 or TRBV6-3 to TRBJ1-2; 8 bases map to TRBD1. V lost 0 bases, J lost 8 bases, and 8 bases stayed unmatched. The CDR3 has 15 residues. In germline, CDR1 is MNHEY, CDR2 SVGEGT. The CDR3 is CASSYSIRQGNGYTF. Written as DNA, the CDR3 is TGTGCCAGCAGTTACTCGATCAGACAGGGGAACGGCTACACCTTC.

Note on this clone: Mismatch with germline at one junction end may stem from a read error. This rearrangement joins TRBV10-3 to TRBJ2-3; TRBD1 matches 9 bases. Germline values: CDR1 ENHRY, CDR2 SYGVKD. The CDR3 sequence is 14 residues long. CDR3 protein: CAISDGQGRDSQYF. CDR3 DNA sequence: TGTGCCATCAGTGATGGACAGGGGAGAGATTCGCAGTATTTT.

This clone qualifies as medium-sized. The V call is TRBV15, the J call TRBJ2-7, with TRBD1 identical over 9 bases. Trimming at V came to 0 bases and at J to 3 bases, leaving 6 bases not matched to a gene. This CDR3 is 16 amino acids long. Germline V CDR1 and CDR2: LNHNV, YYDKDF (reference sequence). CDR3: CATSRDRTGAGYEQYF. The DNA for the CDR3 is TGTGCCACCAGCAGAGATCGGACAGGGGCGGGCTACGAGCAGTACTTC.

This chain connects TRBV7-6 to TRBJ2-5; no clear D gene. V shed 4 bases and J shed 7 bases, with 13 bases lying between them. Germline V CDR1 and CDR2: SGHVS, FNYEAQ. The CDR3 consists of 13 residues. For the CDR3, the DNA is TGTGCCAGCAGCTCGGGCTCCCGTGGGACCCAGTACTTC. It encodes CASSSGSRGTQYF.

This clone has at least ten counts. The chain is built from TRBV7-2 and TRBJ1-5; D uncertain. Germline V gene lookup returns CDR1 SGHTA and CDR2 FQGNSA. With 5 bases removed from V and 8 bases from J, the gap between germline ends came to 25 bases. The CDR3 length is 17 residues. CDR3 DNA sequence: TGTGCCAGCAGCCCTACCCTCATCCCTTTACGCGAGGAGCCCCAGCATTTT. This codes for CASSPTLIPLREEPQHF.

This clone occurred many times. This chain uses TRBV3-1 with TRBJ2-7; the match to TRBD1 covers 7 bases. CDR1 and CDR2 (germline): LGHDT, YNNKEL (reference sequence). Trimming cost V 5 bases and J 1 base; bases outside gene matches: 5. There are 14 residues in the CDR3. The CDR3 DNA is TGTGCCAGCAGCTCTGGGACAGTATCCTACGAGCAGTACTTC. Translated, it gives CASSSGTVSYEQYF.